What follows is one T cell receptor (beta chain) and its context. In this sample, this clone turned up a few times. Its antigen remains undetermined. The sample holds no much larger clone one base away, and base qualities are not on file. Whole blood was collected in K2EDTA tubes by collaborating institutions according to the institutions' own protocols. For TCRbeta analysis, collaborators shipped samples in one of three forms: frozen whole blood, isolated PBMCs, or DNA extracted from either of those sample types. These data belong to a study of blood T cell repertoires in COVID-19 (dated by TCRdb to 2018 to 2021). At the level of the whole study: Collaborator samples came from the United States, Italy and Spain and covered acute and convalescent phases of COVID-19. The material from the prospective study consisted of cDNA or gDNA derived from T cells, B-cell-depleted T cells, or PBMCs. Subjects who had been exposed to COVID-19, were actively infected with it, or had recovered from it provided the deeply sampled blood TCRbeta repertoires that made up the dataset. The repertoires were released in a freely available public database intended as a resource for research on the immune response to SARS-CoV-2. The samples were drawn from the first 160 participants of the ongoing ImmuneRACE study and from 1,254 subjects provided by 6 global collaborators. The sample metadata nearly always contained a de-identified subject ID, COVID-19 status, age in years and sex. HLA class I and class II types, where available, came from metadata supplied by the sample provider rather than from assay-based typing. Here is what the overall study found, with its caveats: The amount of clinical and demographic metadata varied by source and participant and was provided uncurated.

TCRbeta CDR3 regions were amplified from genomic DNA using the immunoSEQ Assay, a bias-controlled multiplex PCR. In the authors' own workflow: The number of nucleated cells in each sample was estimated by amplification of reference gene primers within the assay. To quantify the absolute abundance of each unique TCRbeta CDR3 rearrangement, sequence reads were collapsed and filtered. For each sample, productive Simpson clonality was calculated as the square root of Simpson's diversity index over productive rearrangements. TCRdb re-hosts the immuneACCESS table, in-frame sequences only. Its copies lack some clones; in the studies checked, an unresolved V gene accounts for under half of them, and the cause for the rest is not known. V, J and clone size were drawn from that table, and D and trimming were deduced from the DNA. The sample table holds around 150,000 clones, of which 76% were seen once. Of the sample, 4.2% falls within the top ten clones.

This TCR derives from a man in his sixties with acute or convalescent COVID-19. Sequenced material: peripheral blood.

The CDR3 region: CASSLVRGQYGYTF. The sequenced DNA is TGTGCCAGCAGCTTAGTAAGGGGGCAGTATGGCTACACCTTC. Recombination connected TRBV7-8 to TRBJ1-2; the central 7 bases match TRBD1. Compared with germline, V lacks 1 base and J lacks 5 bases; bases without a gene match: 4. As encoded in the germline V gene, CDR1 is SGHVS while CDR2 is FQNEAQ. From the cysteine through the phenylalanine, the CDR3 covers 14 amino acids. Solely the CDR3 DNA is kept, with 42 bases framed from the first base.